One T cell receptor (beta chain) is described in this entry. Its specificity is unknown. The germline V gene has CDR1 SGHAT and CDR2 FQDESV (reference sequence). The V gene end was trimmed by 5 bases and the J gene end by 4 bases; junction bases not matched to a gene: 7. This CDR3 has 16 amino acids. This entry is derived from a study of T cell repertoires in cytomegalovirus infection. MiXCR, run by TCRdb on the reads, gives a single entry per CDR3 protein. The sample lists under 250,000 distinct CDR3 sequences; 9% to 15% were seen once. Study conclusions and caveats: CMV-specific TCR beta clonotypes restricted by HLA-C dominated the ex vivo response.

The chain uses TRBV11-1 and TRBJ2-3; 12 bases map to TRBD2. The sequenced sample consisted of PBMCs. The receptor was derived from a human donor in good health (CMV status not recorded). Some clones in this sample may be carry-over from other donors' samples. The CDR3 region has the DNA TGTGCCAGCAGCCCTCGACTAGCGGGAGACTCAGATACGCAGTATTTT. It translates to CASSPRLAGDSDTQYF.